This entry lists 24 T cell receptor beta chains sequenced from one sample in a study of CD8+ T cells in alopecia areata. RNA extraction was followed by reverse transcription into cDNA, which acted as the sequencing template. TCRdb's table, derived via immunoSEQ multiplex PCR, lists solely in-frame clones and lacks some. The table shows fewer than 110,000 clones, with just under 60% occurring only once. Treatment indicated: oral pan-JAK inhibitor, 5-10 mg twice daily. The starting material was CD8+ T cells sorted from blood, obtained between weeks 55 and 65, from a patient treated with tofacitinib. The receptors were gathered from a human donor with alopecia areata.

V gene TRBV7-9 combines with J gene TRBJ1-2; 11 bases line up with TRBD1. J gave up 4 bases and V 2 bases, and 9 bases lay outside the gene matches. The CDR3 is made up of 17 amino acids. In germline, CDR1 is SEHNR, CDR2 FQNEAQ (reference sequence). In nucleotides, the CDR3 is TGTGCCAGCAGCTTATCCTGGGGGACAGGGGGTACCTATGGCTACACCTTC. Translating it yields CASSLSWGTGGTYGYTF.

The gene calls are TRBV14 and TRBJ2-7; 12 nucleotides line up with TRBD1. The CDR3 has 13 amino acids. The germline gives CDR1 SGHDN, CDR2 FVKESK. V gave up 8 bases and J gave up 4 bases; unmatched junction bases: 3. The CDR3 DNA reads as TGTGCCAGCGGGACAGGGGGCGAGTACGAGCAGTACTTC. Translation gives CASGTGGEYEQYF.

The V gene is TRBV25-1, the J gene TRBJ1-1; D unclear. The CDR3 length is 11 residues. Germline V CDR1 and CDR2: MGHDK, SYGVNS. Trimming pared 2 bases from V and 6 bases from J, leaving 4 bases between. The CDR3 protein is CASSEVSEAFF. The DNA for the CDR3 is TGTGCCAGCAGTGAAGTTTCTGAAGCTTTCTTT.

The rearrangement links TRBV5-4 to TRBJ2-7; no definite D call. Trimming removed 2 bases at V and 1 base at J, with 7 bases between. CDR1 SGHNT and CDR2 YYREEE come from the germline V gene (reference sequence). CDR3 size: 13 residues. The CDR3 DNA sequence: TGTGCCAGCAGCTTCGGGTCGTCCTACGAGCAGTACTTC. Its protein product is CASSFGSSYEQYF. Combining the CDR3 with reference TRBV5-4 and TRBJ2-7 gives the whole variable domain ETGVTQSPTHLIKTRGQQVTLRCSSQSGHNTVSWYQQALGQGPQFIFQYYREEENGRGNFPPRFSGLQFPNYSSELNVNALELDDSALYLCASSFGSSYEQYFGPGTRLTVT.

The rearrangement links TRBV5-6 to TRBJ1-2; maybe TRBD1 (6 bases). Germline V CDR1 and CDR2: SGHDT, YYEEEE. Trimming shortened V by 1 base and J by 3 bases, and 22 bases separated the two germline ends. The CDR3 spans 18 residues. The CDR3 loop is CASSLKNQGTPGHYGYTF. The CDR3 region has the DNA TGTGCCAGCAGCTTGAAGAACCAGGGGACTCCGGGCCACTATGGCTACACCTTC.

This clone was seen only once. This specimen includes other DNA sequences encoding the same CDR3. The chain is built from TRBV7-3 and TRBJ2-3, with a weak D call TRBD2 (6 bases). This CDR3 is 15 amino acids long. V dropped 3 bases and J dropped 1 base, with 11 bases sitting between them. The V gene's germline CDR1 is SGHTA and CDR2 FQGTGA. The CDR3 here is CASSFGGAGTDTQYF. In nucleotides, the CDR3 is TGTGCCAGCAGCTTCGGGGGAGCTGGCACAGATACGCAGTATTTT.

The chain couples TRBV10-3 to TRBJ2-3; D gene uncertain. Trimming left V 5 bases short and J 1 base short, with 10 bases between. This CDR3 is 14 amino acids long. Germline V gene lookup returns CDR1 ENHRY and CDR2 SYGVKD. CDR3 nucleotide sequence: TGTGCCATCAGTACCCCTGCGGGCACAGATACGCAGTATTTT. It is translated as CAISTPAGTDTQYF.

A few counts support this clone. This rearrangement joins TRBV7-9 to TRBJ1-1; D gene uncertain. Trimming removed 5 bases from V and 8 bases from J, with 12 bases in between. Looked up from germline, CDR1 is SEHNR and CDR2 is FQNEAQ (reference sequence). The CDR3 covers 12 residues. This chain's CDR3 is CASSAQTVEAFF. DNA of the CDR3: TGTGCCAGCAGCGCACAAACAGTAGAAGCTTTCTTT.

The chain recombines TRBV7-9 with TRBJ2-6, with D unclear. Per the germline V gene, CDR1 is SEHNR and CDR2 is FQNEAQ (reference sequence). The CDR3 length is 16 residues. Trimming took 3 bases from V and 2 from J, leaving 11 bases between them. CDR3 in DNA: TGTGCCAGCAGCTTCTTTTCCGAAACTGGGGCCAACGTCCTGACTTTC. This encodes CASSFFSETGANVLTF. Combining the CDR3 with reference TRBV7-9 and TRBJ2-6 gives the whole variable domain DTGVSQNPRHKITKRGQNVTFRCDPISEHNRLYWYRQTLGQGPEFLTYFQNEAQLEKSRLLSDRFSAERPKGSFSTLEIQRTEQGDSAMYLCASSFFSETGANVLTFGAGSRLTVL.

This clone showed up just a few times. The chain joins TRBV23-1 to TRBJ1-2; TRBD1 agrees at 10 bases. TRBV23-1 is annotated as an ORF whose role is uncertain. The trim removed 1 base at V and 7 bases at J, leaving 12 bases unmatched. The CDR3 totals 17 residues. CDR3 sequence: CASSQFPPTGGVFGYTF. The CDR3 nucleotides read TGCGCCAGCAGTCAATTCCCCCCGACAGGGGGCGTTTTTGGCTACACCTTC.

V and J are TRBV13 and TRBJ2-7, with 7 bases matching TRBD2. Per germline, CDR1 PRHDT and CDR2 FYEKMQ (reference sequence). The ends lost 0 bases at V and 2 bases at J; junction bases unmatched: 1. The CDR3 contains 14 residues. The CDR3 nucleotides are TGTGCCAGCAGCTTAGGGCGGGGGACCTACGAGCAGTACTTC. This translates into CASSLGRGTYEQYF.

The genes are TRBV9 and TRBJ2-1, with TRBD2 matching over 10 bases. The trim removed 3 bases at V and 6 bases at J, leaving 6 bases unmatched. CDR1 is SGDLS and CDR2 is YYNGEE in the germline V gene. This CDR3 region has 15 residues. This chain's CDR3 is CASSGVASGGNEQFF. DNA for the CDR3: TGTGCCAGCAGCGGGGTGGCTAGCGGGGGCAATGAGCAGTTCTTC.

This chain joins TRBV7-9 and TRBJ2-7; D is unclear. The germline V gene encodes CDR1 SEHNR and CDR2 FQNEAQ (reference sequence). Deletions cut 3 bases from V and 3 bases from J, with 6 bases between. The CDR3 is made up of 12 amino acids. In DNA, the CDR3 is TGTGCCAGCAGCTTCGCGGTCTACGAGCAGTACTTC. Protein sequence: CASSFAVYEQYF.

There are a few counts of this clone. The genes are TRBV18 and TRBJ2-2; the D gene is possibly TRBD2 (5 bases). The CDR3 extends over 15 amino acids. Per germline, CDR1 KGHSH and CDR2 LQKENI. Trimming left V 3 bases short and J 0 bases short, with 8 bases between. DNA of the CDR3: TGTGCCAGCTCACCGGCCGGGACGAACACCGGGGAGCTGTTTTTT. Translated: CASSPAGTNTGELFF.

The genes are TRBV5-6 and TRBJ2-5; 12 positions match TRBD2. Trimming cost V 4 bases and J 1 base; bases outside gene matches: 5. This CDR3 is 16 amino acids long. CDR1 and CDR2 (germline): SGHDT, YYEEEE. CDR3 in DNA: TGTGCCAGCAGCGGTGGGACTAGCGGGCTCCAAGAGACCCAGTACTTC. It encodes CASSGGTSGLQETQYF.

This clone turned up a few times. The chain couples TRBV6-1 to TRBJ1-1; D remains unclear. This CDR3 is built from 13 residues. Germline V gene lookup returns CDR1 MNHNS and CDR2 SASEGT. V shed 5 bases and J shed 7 bases, with 14 bases lying between them. The CDR3, as DNA: TGTGCCAGCAGTAAGGACCTCAGGAGTGAAGCTTTCTTT. Translated: CASSKDLRSEAFF.

The chain has TRBV13 and TRBJ2-7; 9 nucleotides match TRBD1. Germline V gene data show CDR1 as PRHDT and CDR2 as FYEKMQ (reference sequence). This CDR3 has 14 residues. V lost 4 bases, J lost 7 bases, and 8 bases stayed unmatched. Written as DNA, the CDR3 is TGTGCCAGCAGCTCCGGGACAGGGCTGGGGGAGCAGTACTTC. This codes for CASSSGTGLGEQYF.

This clone was seen a handful of times. The gene calls are TRBV5-6 and TRBJ2-7, with D possibly being TRBD1 or TRBD2 (5 bases each). CDR3 length equals 14 residues. Trimming left V 4 bases short and J 2 bases short, with 13 bases between. Germline V gene sequence: CDR1 SGHDT, CDR2 YYEEEE. Here the CDR3 DNA reads TGTGCCAGCAGCGACCGGGACGGCGCCTACGAGCAGTACTTC. Translation gives CASSDRDGAYEQYF.

V usage is TRBV6-1 and J usage is TRBJ1-1; the D is unclear. There are 15 residues in the CDR3. Germline CDR1 and CDR2: MNHNS and SASEGT. Between the trimmed V and J ends, which lost 0 bases and 2 bases, there was a span of 10 bases. DNA of the CDR3: TGTGCCAGCAGTGAAGCGGAAGGTTCTAACACTGAAGCTTTCTTT. Protein: CASSEAEGSNTEAFF.

J is TRBJ2-5 and V is TRBV5-1; D is unresolved. CDR1 and CDR2 from the germline V gene are SGHRS and YFSETQ. V lost 4 bases and J 5 bases, leaving 15 bases between the germline ends. There are 14 residues in the CDR3. CDR3 sequence: CASSTYVVGETQYF. DNA for the CDR3: TGCGCCAGCAGCACCTACGTGGTTGGGGAGACCCAGTACTTC. Complete variable domain (other parts from reference TRBV5-1 and TRBJ2-5): KAGVTQTPRYLIKTRGQQVTLSCSPISGHRSVSWYQQTPGQGLQFLFEYFSETQRNKGNFPGRFSGRQFSNSRSEMNVSTLELGDSALYLCASSTYVVGETQYFGPGTRLLVL.

This clone was seen a few times. V usage is TRBV7-9 and J usage is TRBJ2-7; weak D call: TRBD2 (6 bases). There are 12 residues in the CDR3. Trimming stripped 5 bases from V and 6 bases from J, with 11 bases between. CDR1 and CDR2 (germline): SEHNR, FQNEAQ (reference sequence). CDR3 loop: CASSPSGVEQYF. In nucleotides, the CDR3 is TGTGCCAGCAGCCCATCGGGGGTCGAGCAGTACTTC.

The chain uses TRBV25-1 and TRBJ2-4; 10 bases line up with TRBD1. V trimming: 6 bases; J trimming: 9 bases; junction bases outside the gene matches: 5. CDR3 length: 13 residues. Germline V gives CDR1 MGHDK, CDR2 SYGVNS. The CDR3 sequence: CASSLGQGVIQYF. For the CDR3, the DNA is TGTGCCAGCAGCCTTGGACAGGGGGTCATTCAGTACTTC.

This clone turned up a few times. The chain has TRBV13 and TRBJ2-1; TRBD2 matches at 9 bases. The CDR3 covers 16 residues. Per the germline V gene, CDR1 is PRHDT and CDR2 is FYEKMQ (reference sequence). V lost 5 bases and J lost 7; bases outside the gene matches: 12. DNA of the CDR3: TGTGCCAGCAGCCCCTTTGGCGGGGGGGCCAGGAATGAGCAGTTCTTC. Encoded protein: CASSPFGGGARNEQFF.

The genes are TRBV4-1 and TRBJ2-7; possibly TRBD1 for D (6 bases). The CDR3 runs to 15 residues. From germline, CDR1 is MGHRA and CDR2 YSYEKL. V was clipped by 2 bases and J by 3 bases, with 14 bases between them. The CDR3 DNA reads as TGCGCCAGCAGCCAAAAACCGGGACACCTCTACGAGCAGTACTTC. Its translation is CASSQKPGHLYEQYF.